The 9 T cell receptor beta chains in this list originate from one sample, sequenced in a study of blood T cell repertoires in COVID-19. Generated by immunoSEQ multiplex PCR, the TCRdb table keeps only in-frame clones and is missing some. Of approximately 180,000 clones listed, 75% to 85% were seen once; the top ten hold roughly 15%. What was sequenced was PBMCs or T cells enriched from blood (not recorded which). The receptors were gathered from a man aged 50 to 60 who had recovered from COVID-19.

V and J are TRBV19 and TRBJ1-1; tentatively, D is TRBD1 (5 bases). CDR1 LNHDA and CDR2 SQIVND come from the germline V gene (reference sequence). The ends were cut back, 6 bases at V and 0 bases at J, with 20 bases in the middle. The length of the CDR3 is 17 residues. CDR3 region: CASSPGTGRNMNTEAFF. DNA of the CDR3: TGTGCCAGTAGCCCCGGGACGGGGAGGAACATGAACACTGAAGCTTTCTTT.

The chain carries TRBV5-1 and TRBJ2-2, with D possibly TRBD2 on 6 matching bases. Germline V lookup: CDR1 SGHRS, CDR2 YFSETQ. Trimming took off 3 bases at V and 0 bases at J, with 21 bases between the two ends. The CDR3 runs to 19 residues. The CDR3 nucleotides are TGCGCCAGCAGCTCAGACCGGGACTCGTCGCTAGCGAACACCGGGGAGCTGTTTTTT. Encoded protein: CASSSDRDSSLANTGELFF.

The CDR3 sequence is CASSPRTVSGGSYEQYF. As DNA, the CDR3 is TGTGCCAGCTCACCGAGGACGGTTAGCGGGGGATCCTACGAGCAGTACTTC. The J gene is TRBJ2-7, the V gene TRBV18; 9 bases line up with TRBD2. Germline CDR1 reads KGHSH; CDR2 reads LQKENI. The CDR3 consists of 17 residues. J lost 1 base, V lost 3 bases, and 10 bases had no gene match.

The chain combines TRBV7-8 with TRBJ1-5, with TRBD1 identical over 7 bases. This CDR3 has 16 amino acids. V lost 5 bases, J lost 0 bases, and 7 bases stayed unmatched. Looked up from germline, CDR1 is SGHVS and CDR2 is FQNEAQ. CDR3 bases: TGTGCCAGCAGCGAGGGGGCAGTCACTAGCAATCAGCCCCAGCATTTT. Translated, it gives CASSEGAVTSNQPQHF.

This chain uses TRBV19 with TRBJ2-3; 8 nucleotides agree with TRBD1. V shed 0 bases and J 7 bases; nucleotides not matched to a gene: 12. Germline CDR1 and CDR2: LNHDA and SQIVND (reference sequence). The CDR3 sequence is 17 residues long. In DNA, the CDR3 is TGTGCCAGTAGTATAGATCTATGGGCAGGGGGCGTGAATACGCAGTATTTT. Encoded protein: CASSIDLWAGGVNTQYF.

The CDR3 bases are TGTGCCAGCAGCACCGGACAGGGCGGCTCACAAGATAAGCAGTTCTTC. Translated: CASSTGQGGSQDKQFF. The chain employs TRBV7-3 and TRBJ2-1, with TRBD1 matching 8 bases. Per the germline V gene, CDR1 is SGHTA and CDR2 is FQGTGA. After removal of 5 bases from V and 11 bases from J, the junction contained 17 bases not matched to a gene. The CDR3 has 16 amino acids.

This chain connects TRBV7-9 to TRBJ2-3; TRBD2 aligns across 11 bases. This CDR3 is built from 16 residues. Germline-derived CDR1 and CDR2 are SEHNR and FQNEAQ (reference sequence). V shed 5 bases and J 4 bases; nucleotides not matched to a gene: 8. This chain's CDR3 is CASSNRLAGRADTQYF. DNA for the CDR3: TGTGCCAGCAGCAACCGACTAGCGGGGAGGGCAGATACGCAGTATTTT.

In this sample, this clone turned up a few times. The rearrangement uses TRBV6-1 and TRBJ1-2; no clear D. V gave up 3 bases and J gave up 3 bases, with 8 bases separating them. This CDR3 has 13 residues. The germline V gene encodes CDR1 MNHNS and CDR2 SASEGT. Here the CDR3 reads CASSETTYYGYTF. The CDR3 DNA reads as TGTGCCAGCAGTGAGACAACGTACTATGGCTACACCTTC.

The chain's CDR3 is CASSFGAGGYNEQFF. CDR3 coding DNA: TGCGCCAGCAGCTTCGGAGCGGGGGGATACAATGAGCAGTTCTTC. This chain joins TRBV5-1 and TRBJ2-1; 9 bases fit TRBD2. The germline V gene encodes CDR1 SGHRS and CDR2 YFSETQ. This CDR3 has 15 residues. The V gene end was trimmed by 2 bases and the J gene end by 4 bases; junction bases not matched to a gene: 4. Filled out from reference TRBV5-1 and TRBJ2-1, the complete variable domain reads KAGVTQTPRYLIKTRGQQVTLSCSPISGHRSVSWYQQTPGQGLQFLFEYFSETQRNKGNFPGRFSGRQFSNSRSEMNVSTLELGDSALYLCASSFGAGGYNEQFFGPGTRLTVL.